Each of the 25 T cell receptor beta chains below was sequenced from the same sample in a study of shared clonotypes between healthy human individuals. Assay used: immunoSEQ multiplex PCR; TCRdb lists only in-frame clones, some missing. This sample carries roughly 760,000 clones, around 67% of them seen once, and the ten largest clones take under 2%. Material: memory CD4+ T cells sorted from blood. This sample's subset: CD45RA-negative fraction. Receptors originate from a woman aged 30 to 39 in good health.

V gene TRBV2 combines with J gene TRBJ1-2; the D gene is possibly TRBD1 (6 bases). Germline assignment: CDR1 SNHLY and CDR2 FYNNEI. The CDR3 is 14 amino acids. V was clipped by 1 base and J by 2 bases, with 8 bases between them. The CDR3 protein is CASSEDQGNYGYTF. DNA of the CDR3: TGTGCCAGCAGTGAAGACCAGGGGAACTATGGCTACACCTTC. The full variable domain, rest sourced from reference TRBV2 and TRBJ1-2, is EPEVTQTPSHQVTQMGQEVILRCVPISNHLYFYWYRQILGQKVEFLVSFYNNEISEKSEIFDDQFSVERPDGSNFTLKIRSTKLEDSAMYFCASSEDQGNYGYTFGSGTRLTVV.

The table lists this clone with a few counts. The sample has other DNA sequences that encode this CDR3 too. The rearrangement links TRBV28 to TRBJ1-4; D is possibly TRBD1 (6 bases). Germline assignment: CDR1 MDHEN and CDR2 SYDVKM. V dropped 2 bases and J dropped 7 bases, with 11 bases sitting between them. CDR3 length: 14 residues. This CDR3 is CASSLGGAGEKLFF. The CDR3 DNA reads TGTGCCAGCAGTTTAGGGGGGGCAGGTGAAAAACTGTTTTTT.

The CDR3 is CASSLTSGSPYNEQFF. Written as DNA, the CDR3 is TGTGCCAGCAGCTTGACTAGCGGGAGTCCCTACAATGAGCAGTTCTTC. V is TRBV5-6 and J is TRBJ2-1, with 11 bases fitting TRBD2. The CDR3 is made up of 16 amino acids. CDR1 SGHDT and CDR2 YYEEEE come from the germline V gene. V trimming: 1 base; J trimming: 2 bases; junction bases outside the gene matches: 2.

The CDR3 spells CASSLSIAGGPDTQYF. CDR3 in DNA: TGTGCCAGCAGTTTATCCATAGCGGGAGGGCCGGATACGCAGTATTTT. The chain joins TRBV27 to TRBJ2-3; TRBD2 matches at 11 bases. J lost 6 bases, V lost 0 bases, and 5 bases had no gene match. The CDR3 runs to 16 residues. Per the germline V gene, CDR1 is MNHEY and CDR2 is SMNVEV (reference sequence).

This clone showed up many times. This chain joins TRBV28 and TRBJ2-5; 7 bases match TRBD2. J lost 0 bases, V lost 5 bases, and 9 bases had no gene match. The CDR3 runs 16 residues. CDR1 and CDR2 from the germline V gene are MDHEN and SYDVKM. CDR3 in DNA: TGTGCCAGCAGTCAATCTAGCGGTTCTTACCAAGAGACCCAGTACTTC. Translated, it gives CASSQSSGSYQETQYF.

In its sample, this clone was seen a few times. The chain has TRBV28 and TRBJ2-7; TRBD1 agrees at 8 bases. V lost 6 bases and J lost 2; bases outside the gene matches: 9. The CDR3 is 15 amino acids. Germline V gene lookup returns CDR1 MDHEN and CDR2 SYDVKM. CDR3 sequence (DNA): TGTGCCAGCAGATTACAGGGGGAGAGAACCTACGAGCAGTACTTC. It specifies CASRLQGERTYEQYF.

This clone appeared once. V usage is TRBV5-1 and J usage is TRBJ2-1; D is perhaps TRBD1 or TRBD2 (5 bases each). V shed 4 bases and J shed 10 bases, with 15 bases lying between them. Germline V gives CDR1 SGHRS, CDR2 YFSETQ. The CDR3 length is 13 residues. The CDR3 coding sequence is TGCGCCAGCAGCCCGGGGACGGACCGGGAGCAGTTCTTC. Its protein product is CASSPGTDREQFF.

This clone was observed a handful of times. V is TRBV30 and J is TRBJ2-7; D tentatively fits TRBD1 or TRBD2 (5 bases each). There are 14 residues in the CDR3. Germline V CDR1 and CDR2: GTSNPN, SVGIG (reference sequence). The V gene lost 4 bases and the J gene lost 0 bases, with 13 bases spanning the gap. CDR3 sequence: CAWKPAGTSYEQYF. The CDR3 DNA reads TGTGCCTGGAAGCCCGCTGGGACCTCCTACGAGCAGTACTTC.

The V gene is TRBV14, the J gene TRBJ2-7; tentative D call: TRBD2 (7 bases). From germline, CDR1 is SGHDN and CDR2 FVKESK. The CDR3 is 14 residues long. Trimming took 3 bases from V and 7 from J, leaving 16 bases between them. CDR3 region: CASSHRTVGGEQYF. The CDR3 nucleotides read TGTGCCAGCAGCCATCGGACAGTCGGGGGGGAGCAGTACTTC.

This clone was seen only once. A much larger clone lies a single base off, so this may be a read error. The chain is built from TRBV6-1 and TRBJ2-2; TRBD2 matches 9 bases. V was pared by 8 bases and J by 1 base, with 2 bases of the junction left unmatched. CDR3 length equals 14 residues. The germline V gene encodes CDR1 MNHNS and CDR2 SASEGT. Written as DNA, the CDR3 is TGTGCCAGCTCGACTAGCGGGAACACCGGGGAGCTGTTTTTT. Encoded protein: CASSTSGNTGELFF.

CDR3 sequence reads: CASSDYRSSYEQYF. CDR3 in DNA: TGTGCCAGCAGCGACTACCGGTCATCCTACGAGCAGTACTTC. The chain combines TRBV7-8 with TRBJ2-7, with D possibly TRBD2 on 5 matching bases. This CDR3 has 14 residues. Germline CDR1 SGHVS, CDR2 FQNEAQ. V was pared by 5 bases and J by 1 base, with 12 bases between.

This clone was seen many times. The chain recombines TRBV27 with TRBJ2-7, with 9 bases that match TRBD1. J was trimmed by 5 bases and V by 5 bases; bases with no gene match: 4. CDR1 is MNHEY and CDR2 is SMNVEV in the germline V gene (reference sequence). The CDR3 contains 13 residues. The CDR3 loop is CASSRQGVNEQYF. The DNA for the CDR3 is TGTGCCAGCAGTCGACAGGGGGTGAACGAGCAGTACTTC.

The chain combines TRBV28 with TRBJ1-2, with D perhaps matching TRBD1 (6 bases). Trimming shortened V by 2 bases and J by 4 bases, and 11 bases separated the two germline ends. CDR3 length equals 14 residues. Germline CDR1 reads MDHEN; CDR2 reads SYDVKM. Written as DNA, the CDR3 is TGTGCCAGCAGTTTAAACAGGGACCCCTATGGCTACACCTTC. Translated: CASSLNRDPYGYTF.

About this clone: Other DNA sequences within the sample encode an identical CDR3. This chain links TRBV2 with TRBJ2-3; 7 bases map to TRBD2. V lost 4 bases and J lost 1; bases outside the gene matches: 2. The CDR3 spans 14 residues. CDR1 is SNHLY, CDR2 FYNNEI, per germline. The CDR3 DNA sequence: TGTGCCAGCAGTGGGAGCGGGGGCACAGATACGCAGTATTTT. This sequence encodes CASSGSGGTDTQYF.

The chain combines TRBV19 with TRBJ2-5, with D perhaps TRBD2 (6 bases). CDR3 length: 15 residues. V was cut by 3 bases and J by 5 bases, with 16 bases left in between. CDR1 is LNHDA and CDR2 is SQIVND in the germline V gene (reference sequence). In nucleotides, the CDR3 is TGTGCCAGTAGTATCGGTAGCGGCGCGGGGGAGACCCAGTACTTC. Encoded protein: CASSIGSGAGETQYF.

This rearrangement joins TRBV6-1 to TRBJ2-6, with D maybe TRBD2 (6 bases). Trimming left V 1 base short and J 2 bases short, with 9 bases between. The CDR3 has 16 amino acids. CDR1 is MNHNS, CDR2 SASEGT, per germline. In DNA, the CDR3 is TGTGCCAGCAGTGAAGGTTGGAGGGCTGGGGCCAACGTCCTGACTTTC. It specifies CASSEGWRAGANVLTF.

The chain carries TRBV28 and TRBJ1-4; unclear D gene. The V gene's germline CDR1 is MDHEN and CDR2 SYDVKM. Deletions cut 9 bases from V and 0 bases from J, with 2 bases between. There are 11 residues in the CDR3. The CDR3 loop is CARATNEKLFF. CDR3 nucleotides: TGTGCCAGGGCAACTAATGAAAAACTGTTTTTT. The entire variable domain, with the rest obtained from reference TRBV28 and TRBJ1-4, is as follows: DVKVTQSSRYLVKRTGEKVFLECVQDMDHENMFWYRQDPGLGLRLIYFSYDVKMKEKGDIPEGYSVSREKKERFSLILESASTNQTSMYLCARATNEKLFFGSGTQLSVL.

The J gene is TRBJ2-7, the V gene TRBV7-9, with unresolved D. Germline V CDR1 and CDR2: SEHNR, FQNEAQ (reference sequence). The CDR3 is 12 residues long. The germline V and J ends were trimmed by 0 bases and 6 bases, with 6 bases remaining between them. In DNA form, the CDR3 reads TGTGCCAGCAGCTTAGCCCCCGGCGAGCAGTACTTC. Amino acid sequence: CASSLAPGEQYF.

The chain links TRBV15 to TRBJ2-3; 8 bases agree with TRBD2. The CDR3 sequence is 16 residues long. V lost 3 bases, J lost 0 bases, and 5 bases stayed unmatched. In germline, CDR1 is LNHNV, CDR2 YYDKDF (reference sequence). The CDR3 here is CATSRRAGASTDTQYF. The CDR3 DNA reads as TGTGCCACCAGCAGGCGAGCGGGAGCGAGCACAGATACGCAGTATTTT.

The chain recombines TRBV30 with TRBJ2-7; 7 bases fit TRBD2. The CDR3 extends over 13 amino acids. From germline, CDR1 is GTSNPN and CDR2 SVGIG (reference sequence). V dropped 6 bases and J dropped 3; count of bases not matched to a gene: 8. The CDR3 DNA follows: TGTGCCTGCGGGGGGTCCAAAAGCTACGAGCAGTACTTC. Translated: CACGGSKSYEQYF.

V gene TRBV19 combines with J gene TRBJ1-5, with D possibly being TRBD1 (6 bases). The V gene's germline CDR1 is LNHDA and CDR2 SQIVND (reference sequence). The CDR3 consists of 17 residues. V was trimmed by 10 bases and J by 0 bases, leaving 22 bases between them. This CDR3 is CATSDRDTDYSNQPQHF. CDR3 coding DNA: TGTGCCACTTCCGATCGGGACACCGACTATAGCAATCAGCCCCAGCATTTT.

This clone was seen a handful of times. The J gene is TRBJ2-7, the V gene TRBV7-8; D not certain. The germline V gene encodes CDR1 SGHVS and CDR2 FQNEAQ. V was pared by 5 bases and J by 3 bases, with 14 bases between. The CDR3 length is 14 residues. CDR3 region: CASSPRGGNYEQYF. For the CDR3, the DNA is TGTGCCAGCAGCCCCCGAGGCGGAAACTACGAGCAGTACTTC.

The chain recombines TRBV5-1 with TRBJ2-4, with a tentative D call TRBD2 (6 bases). The V end lost 4 bases, the J end lost 9 bases, and 20 bases lay between the germline ends. This CDR3 contains 15 residues. Germline V gene data show CDR1 as SGHRS and CDR2 as YFSETQ. The CDR3 region is CASSVDLAMGGIQYF. CDR3 bases: TGCGCCAGCAGCGTGGACCTAGCCATGGGGGGCATTCAGTACTTC.

The CDR3 nucleotides read TGTGCCAGCAGCTTAAGTCTAGCGGGAGACAATGAGCAGTTCTTC. It specifies CASSLSLAGDNEQFF. The V call is TRBV5-5, the J call TRBJ2-1, with 10 positions matching TRBD2. The CDR3 totals 15 residues. The germline V gene has CDR1 SGHKS and CDR2 YYEKEE (reference sequence). Trimming cost V 2 bases and J 5 bases; bases outside gene matches: 4.

In its sample, this clone was seen once. The chain recombines TRBV9 with TRBJ2-7; 10 nucleotides line up with TRBD1. Unmatched junction bases numbered 5, after V lost 3 bases and J lost 5 bases. The CDR3 loop spans 14 amino acids. The germline V gene encodes CDR1 SGDLS and CDR2 YYNGEE. CDR3 region: CASSGQGAIDEQYF. CDR3 in DNA: TGTGCCAGCAGCGGACAGGGGGCCATCGACGAGCAGTACTTC.